The rows below give T cell receptor beta chains drawn from one sample of a study of early T cells in non-severe SARS-CoV-2 infection. TCRdb reprocessed the 5' RACE reads via MiXCR and lists one record per CDR3 protein. The sample yields roughly 48,000 distinct CDR3 sequences, approximately 5.6% seen once. Specimen: whole blood. These receptors all come from an adult who was a healthcare worker with PCR-confirmed SARS-CoV-2 infection or an uninfected control (not recorded which). The CDR3 runs from the conserved cysteine through the conserved F or W. The D gene is left open where the match is weak. A clone size is listed for some rows: how often the clone was seen (once, few, many), or a class if it is expanded.

V gene: TRBV6-2/TRBV6-3; J gene: TRBJ1-2; D gene: .; clone size: few; CDR3 protein: CASSYSTGARNYGYTF; CDR3 DNA: TGTGCCAGCAGTTACTCGACGGGGGCTCGTAACTATGGCTACACCTTC
V gene: TRBV6-2/TRBV6-3; J gene: TRBJ2-5; D gene: .; clone size: many; CDR3 protein: CASSVSEETQYF; CDR3 DNA: TGTGCCAGCAGTGTCAGTGAAGAGACCCAGTACTTC
V gene: TRBV30; J gene: TRBJ2-7; D gene: .; clone size: many; CDR3 protein: CAWSEGSSYEQYF; CDR3 DNA: TGTGCCTGGAGTGAAGGTAGCTCCTACGAGCAGTACTTC
V gene: TRBV20-1; J gene: TRBJ2-3; D gene: TRBD2; clone size: many; CDR3 protein: CSAPLAGVSADTQYF; CDR3 DNA: TGCAGTGCTCCCCTAGCGGGAGTTTCTGCAGATACGCAGTATTTT
V gene: TRBV4-3; J gene: TRBJ2-1; D gene: TRBD2; clone size: many; CDR3 protein: CASSRFRGGDRYNEQFF; CDR3 DNA: TGCGCCAGCAGCCGATTCCGCGGGGGAGATCGCTACAATGAGCAGTTCTTC
V gene: TRBV5-1; J gene: TRBJ1-1; D gene: .; clone size: many; CDR3 protein: CASSPDLMNTEAFF; CDR3 DNA: TGCGCCAGCAGCCCCGATCTGATGAACACTGAAGCTTTCTTT
V gene: TRBV12-3/TRBV12-4; J gene: TRBJ2-4; D gene: .; clone size: many; CDR3 protein: CASSAARSRGNIQYF; CDR3 DNA: TGTGCCAGCAGTGCCGCCCGGTCCCGCGGGAACATTCAGTACTTC
V gene: TRBV9; J gene: TRBJ1-1; D gene: TRBD1; clone size: many; CDR3 protein: CASSTRQGGGTEAFF; CDR3 DNA: TGTGCCAGCAGCACCCGACAGGGGGGCGGCACTGAAGCTTTCTTT
V gene: TRBV6-5; J gene: TRBJ2-7; D gene: TRBD2; clone size: many; CDR3 protein: CASIPLSLSGGIYEQYF; CDR3 DNA: TGTGCCAGCATTCCCTTATCTCTTAGCGGGGGAATCTACGAGCAGTACTTC
V gene: TRBV3-1; J gene: TRBJ1-2; D gene: .; clone size: many; CDR3 protein: CASGRSGGYTF; CDR3 DNA: TGTGCCAGTGGGAGGTCCGGAGGCTACACCTTC
V gene: TRBV29-1; J gene: TRBJ2-3; D gene: .; clone size: few; CDR3 protein: CSVVPRVGTDTQYF; CDR3 DNA: TGCAGCGTTGTGCCCAGGGTGGGCACAGATACGCAGTATTTT
V gene: TRBV5-1; J gene: TRBJ1-2; D gene: .; clone size: few; CDR3 protein: CASSLEVASYGYTF; CDR3 DNA: TGCGCCAGCAGCTTGGAAGTGGCCAGCTATGGCTACACCTTC
V gene: TRBV5-1; J gene: TRBJ1-4; D gene: .; clone size: few; CDR3 protein: CASSLSSSNEKLFF; CDR3 DNA: TGCGCCAGCAGCTTGAGTAGTTCTAATGAAAAACTGTTTTTT
V gene: TRBV27; J gene: TRBJ2-3; D gene: TRBD1; clone size: few; CDR3 protein: CASGTGVSTDTQYF; CDR3 DNA: TGTGCCAGCGGCACAGGGGTTAGCACAGATACGCAGTATTTT
V gene: TRBV20-1; J gene: TRBJ1-6; D gene: .; clone size: many; CDR3 protein: CSAREGDSPLHF; CDR3 DNA: TGCAGTGCTAGAGAAGGGGATTCACCCCTCCACTTT
V gene: TRBV14; J gene: TRBJ1-6; D gene: .; clone size: .; CDR3 protein: CASSQESKNSPLHF; CDR3 DNA: TGTGCCAGCAGCCAGGAATCCAAGAATTCACCCCTCCACTTT